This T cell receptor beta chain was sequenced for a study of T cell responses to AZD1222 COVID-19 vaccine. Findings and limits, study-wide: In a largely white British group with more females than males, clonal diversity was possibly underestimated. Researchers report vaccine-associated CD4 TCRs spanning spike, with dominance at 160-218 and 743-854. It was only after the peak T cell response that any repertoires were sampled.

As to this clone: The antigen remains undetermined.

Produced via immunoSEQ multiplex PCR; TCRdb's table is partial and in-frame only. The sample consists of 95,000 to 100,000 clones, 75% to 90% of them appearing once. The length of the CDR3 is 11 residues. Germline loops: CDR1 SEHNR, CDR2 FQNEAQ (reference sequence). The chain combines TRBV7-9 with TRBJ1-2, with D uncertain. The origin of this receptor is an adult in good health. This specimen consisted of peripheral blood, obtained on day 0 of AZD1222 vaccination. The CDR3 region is CAGPGVDGYTF. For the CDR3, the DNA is TGTGCAGGCCCCGGGGTTGATGGCTACACCTTC.